This entry lists 8 T cell receptor beta chains sequenced from one sample in a study of blood T cell repertoires in COVID-19. The table came from immunoSEQ multiplex PCR; TCRdb's copy has only in-frame clones and leaves some out. The table includes under 350,000 clones, about nine tenths detected once. What was sequenced was PBMCs or T cells enriched from blood (not recorded which). These receptors all stem from a woman between 18 and 29 years old who had recovered from COVID-19.

This chain joins TRBV9 and TRBJ2-7; 8 nucleotides align to TRBD1. This CDR3 has 14 amino acids. The trim removed 3 bases at V and 2 bases at J, leaving 4 bases unmatched. Germline V CDR1 and CDR2: SGDLS, YYNGEE. The CDR3, as DNA: TGTGCCAGCAGCGGACAGGGGAGCCCCTACGAGCAGTACTTC. Its protein product is CASSGQGSPYEQYF. The whole variable domain, remainder taken from reference TRBV9 and TRBJ2-7, is DSGVTQTPKHLITATGQRVTLRCSPRSGDLSVYWYQQSLDQGLQFLIQYYNGEERAKGNILERFSAQQFPDLHSELNLSSLELGDSALYFCASSGQGSPYEQYFGPGTRLTVT.

This chain connects TRBV11-1 to TRBJ2-1; D is ambiguous. V was trimmed by 5 bases and J by 6 bases, leaving 8 bases between them. Germline V lookup: CDR1 SGHAT, CDR2 FQDESV (reference sequence). This CDR3 comprises 12 residues. This chain's CDR3 is CASSRRINEQFF. DNA for the CDR3: TGTGCCAGCAGCCGGAGAATCAATGAGCAGTTCTTC.

The gene calls are TRBV4-1 and TRBJ2-7; D may be TRBD1 (6 bases). The CDR3 length is 17 residues. V lost 0 bases to trimming and J lost 4 bases, with 19 bases between them. The V gene's germline CDR1 is MGHRA and CDR2 YSYEKL. CDR3 coding DNA: TGCGCCAGCAGCCAAGAATCCTCGGACAGAGGAACTTACGAGCAGTACTTC. Its protein product is CASSQESSDRGTYEQYF.

This chain joins TRBV4-3 and TRBJ1-3; D is unresolved. The germline V gene has CDR1 LGHNA and CDR2 YSLEER. CDR3 length: 16 amino acids. V gave up 4 bases and J gave up 0 bases, with 13 bases separating them. CDR3 amino acids: CASSPQALLSGNTIYF. CDR3 DNA: TGCGCCAGCAGCCCCCAGGCGCTGCTCTCTGGAAACACCATATATTTT.

The chain has TRBV19 and TRBJ1-6, with D possibly matching TRBD1 (6 bases). CDR3 length: 15 amino acids. V was shortened by 3 bases and J by 10 bases, with 16 bases between the two germline ends. Germline CDR1 and CDR2: LNHDA and SQIVND (reference sequence). CDR3 sequence (DNA): TGTGCCAGTAGTATTTACAGGGATTCAGGATCACCCCTCCACTTT. This translates into CASSIYRDSGSPLHF.

In its sample, this clone was seen a few times. The V and J genes are TRBV7-8 and TRBJ1-2, with D hard to call. V lost 4 bases to trimming and J lost 8 bases, with 17 bases between them. This CDR3 spans 14 amino acids. Per germline, CDR1 SGHVS and CDR2 FQNEAQ. As DNA, the CDR3 is TGTGCCAGCAGCTCCCGACCGGGTCCTTACGGCTACACCTTC. Protein product: CASSSRPGPYGYTF. The whole variable domain, remainder taken from reference TRBV7-8 and TRBJ1-2, is GAGVSQSPRYKVAKRGQDVALRCDPISGHVSLFWYQQALGQGPEFLTYFQNEAQLDKSGLPSDRFFAERPEGSVSTLKIQRTQQEDSAVYLCASSSRPGPYGYTFGSGTRLTVV.

V gene TRBV28 combines with J gene TRBJ2-5; 11 bases align to TRBD2. This CDR3 is built from 18 residues. V lost 5 bases and J lost 7; bases outside the gene matches: 18. Per the germline V gene, CDR1 is MDHEN and CDR2 is SYDVKM. The CDR3 is CASSPNGLAGGRVGTQYF. The CDR3 bases are TGTGCCAGCAGTCCGAACGGTCTAGCGGGAGGCAGGGTGGGGACCCAGTACTTC.

V is TRBV18 and J is TRBJ2-1, with 9 nucleotides matching TRBD1. J gave up 3 bases and V 1 base, and 7 bases lay outside the gene matches. Germline loops: CDR1 KGHSH, CDR2 LQKENI. The CDR3 spans 17 residues. CDR3 loop: CASSPLWDRVLYNEQFF. The CDR3 region has the DNA TGTGCCAGCTCACCACTGTGGGACAGGGTCCTCTACAATGAGCAGTTCTTC.